This TCR beta chain was recorded in a study of blood T cells in healthy people across ages. This clonotype was found many times. Its antigen remains unknown. Points from the study as a whole: It was held that the diversity estimates obtained from one million T cells were underestimates. Possibly, changes in expanded clonotypes were confounded because donor CMV status was unknown. Unsorted PBMCs ruled out conclusive naive versus antigen-experienced comparison.

It was with a sample-barcoded 5' primer and a J-beta primer mix that a second PCR of roughly 7 to 12 cycles was run. One entry per CDR3 protein, called by TCRdb with MiXCR from the 5' RACE reads. This table has roughly 1,000,000 distinct CDR3 sequences, approximately 26% appearing once. Trimming removed 4 bases at V and 2 bases at J, with 15 bases between. The CDR3 spans 15 residues. Germline CDR1 is SEHNR and CDR2 is FQNEAQ (reference sequence). These same records also appear under a second study, on T cells of mothers and their children.

The chain uses TRBV7-9 and TRBJ2-7; a possible D gene is TRBD2 (6 bases). This clonotype was obtained from a girl aged 2-9 years in good health. Sequencing input: blood. The CDR3 coding sequence is TGTGCCAGCAGCTCCCGGGACTCCGGTCCCTACGAGCAGTACTTC. Residues: CASSSRDSGPYEQYF.